The clone carrying this T cell receptor (beta chain) rates as medium-sized (0.01 to 0.1%). Antigen specificity is unknown. This sample is drawn from a study of T cells after posttransplantation cyclophosphamide. Findings of the study overall: Blood and skin or GI T cell repertoires showed limited TRB overlap. Donor-recipient repertoire similarity was low at 1-2 months, rising over year one. After PTCy, TRB diversity resembled that of CNI/methotrexate controls.

Trimming took 3 bases from V and 5 from J, leaving 14 bases between them. Germline lookup yields CDR1 LGHNA and CDR2 YNFKEQ. This CDR3 contains 15 residues. On the day of bone marrow donation, the related graft donor provided peripheral blood. Clones were sequenced by immunoSEQ multiplex PCR, and TCRdb holds only the in-frame ones, with some missing. The top ten clones hold approximately 25% of a sample with 4,000 or so clones, 62% of them seen once. The material sequenced was memory CD8+ T cells sorted from blood. This clonotype originated in a young man in good health and a related stem cell transplant donor. The chain joins TRBV4-2 to TRBJ2-1; D is perhaps TRBD2 (6 bases). The CDR3 coding sequence is TGTGCCAGCAGCCAGTGGGGCGGGGACGACAATGAGCAGTTCTTC. Its protein product is CASSQWGGDDNEQFF.